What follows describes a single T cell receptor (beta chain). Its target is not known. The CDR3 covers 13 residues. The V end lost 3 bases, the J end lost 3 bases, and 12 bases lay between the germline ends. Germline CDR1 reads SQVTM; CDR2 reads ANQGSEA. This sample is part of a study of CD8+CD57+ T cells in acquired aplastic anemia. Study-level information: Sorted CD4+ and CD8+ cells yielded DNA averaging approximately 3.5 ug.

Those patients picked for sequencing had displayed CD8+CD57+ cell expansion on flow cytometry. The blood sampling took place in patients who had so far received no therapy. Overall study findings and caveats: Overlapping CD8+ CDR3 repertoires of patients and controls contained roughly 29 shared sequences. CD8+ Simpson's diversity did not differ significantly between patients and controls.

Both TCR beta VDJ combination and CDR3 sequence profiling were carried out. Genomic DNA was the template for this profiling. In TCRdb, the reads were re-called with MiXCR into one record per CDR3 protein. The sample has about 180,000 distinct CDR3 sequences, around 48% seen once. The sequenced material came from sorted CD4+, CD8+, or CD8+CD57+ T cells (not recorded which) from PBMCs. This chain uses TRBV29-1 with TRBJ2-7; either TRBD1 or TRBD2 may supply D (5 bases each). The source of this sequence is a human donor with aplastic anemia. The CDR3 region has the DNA TGCAGCGTTGAGGTCGGGGACCACTACGAGCAGTACTTC. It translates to CSVEVGDHYEQYF.